This passage covers 30 T cell receptor beta chains from one sample sequenced in a study of blood T cell repertoires in COVID-19. TCRdb's copy holds only in-frame clones and misses some; the assay was immunoSEQ multiplex PCR. The table has approximately 430,000 clones, 86% seen once; the top ten hold 1.4%. Specimen: peripheral blood. All receptors come from a woman in her thirties with active or convalescent COVID-19.

The rearrangement joins TRBV25-1 to TRBJ1-1; D unresolved. The CDR3 loop spans 10 amino acids. CDR1 MGHDK and CDR2 SYGVNS come from the germline V gene. V was trimmed by 6 bases and J by 7 bases, leaving 6 bases between them. The DNA of the CDR3 is TGTGCCAGCAGGCGGGATGAAGCTTTCTTT. Translated: CASRRDEAFF.

The CDR3 coding sequence is TGTGCCAGCAGTTTCTCACTAGGAATAAAAGAGACCCAGTACTTC. It codes for CASSFSLGIKETQYF. This rearrangement joins TRBV28 to TRBJ2-5; D may be TRBD2 (5 bases). The V gene's germline CDR1 is MDHEN and CDR2 SYDVKM. Trimming stripped 3 bases from V and 3 bases from J, with 14 bases between. The CDR3 has 15 residues. The full variable domain, its missing parts supplied by reference TRBV28 and TRBJ2-5, is DVKVTQSSRYLVKRTGEKVFLECVQDMDHENMFWYRQDPGLGLRLIYFSYDVKMKEKGDIPEGYSVSREKKERFSLILESASTNQTSMYLCASSFSLGIKETQYFGPGTRLLVL.

With regard to this clone: The missing conserved phenylalanine or tryptophan at the end of this CDR3 makes a read error likely. It is unclear where the CDR3 begins or ends on the DNA, so no DNA is shown, and the CDR3 is as TCRdb lists it. CDR3 loop: CASIPPGTSGGALI. The rearrangement joins TRBV19 to TRBJ2-7; the table gives TRBD2 as D, unverified against the DNA. The CDR3 has 14 amino acids, counting both end residues. Per germline, CDR1 LNHDA and CDR2 SQIVND (reference sequence).

V gene TRBV7-2 combines with J gene TRBJ2-1; 7 bases agree with TRBD2. Germline CDR1 and CDR2: SGHTA and FQGNSA. The V gene end was trimmed by 7 bases and the J gene end by 2 bases; junction bases not matched to a gene: 8. CDR3 length equals 15 residues. CDR3 amino acids: CASTLEAGPYNEQFF. In DNA form, the CDR3 reads TGTGCCAGCACCTTGGAAGCGGGACCCTACAATGAGCAGTTCTTC.

The chain joins TRBV14 to TRBJ2-7; a weak D match, TRBD2 (6 bases). The CDR3 spans 14 residues. V gave up 2 bases and J gave up 7 bases, with 15 bases separating them. CDR1 is SGHDN and CDR2 is FVKESK in the germline V gene. CDR3 residues: CASSQSGDGGEQYF. CDR3 bases: TGTGCCAGCAGCCAATCTGGGGACGGGGGAGAGCAGTACTTC.

The CDR3 sequence: CASSERGGLTDTQYF. CDR3 DNA sequence: TGTGCCAGCAGTGAGCGGGGAGGTCTGACAGATACGCAGTATTTT. This sequence joins TRBV6-1 and TRBJ2-3; a weak D match, TRBD2 (6 bases). Trimming pared 3 bases from V and 3 bases from J, leaving 13 bases between. Germline values: CDR1 MNHNS, CDR2 SASEGT. This CDR3 comprises 15 residues.

This clone has a handful of counts. Other DNA sequences within the sample encode an identical CDR3. The chain uses TRBV6-5 and TRBJ2-7; 8 bases agree with TRBD1. This CDR3 region has 15 residues. Germline CDR1 and CDR2: MNHEY and SVGAGI. Germline trimming cut 6 bases from V and 0 bases from J; bases unmatched to any gene: 7. The CDR3 DNA is TGTGCCAGCAGCCCGGGACAGGTAACCTCCTACGAGCAGTACTTC. As protein: CASSPGQVTSYEQYF.

This chain links TRBV19 with TRBJ1-2; no clear D. Trimming left V 4 bases short and J 0 bases short, with 9 bases between. There are 14 residues in the CDR3. Germline loops: CDR1 LNHDA, CDR2 SQIVND (reference sequence). CDR3 protein: CASSTGIANYGYTF. The CDR3 DNA reads as TGTGCCAGTAGTACCGGGATCGCTAACTATGGCTACACCTTC.

The chain couples TRBV7-2 to TRBJ1-2; D uncertain. CDR1 is SGHTA, CDR2 FQGNSA, per germline. CDR3 length equals 16 residues. V was trimmed by 0 bases and J by 1 base, leaving 12 bases between them. The CDR3 DNA reads as TGTGCCAGCAGCTTAGCGTCGCGGACTCTTAACTATGGCTACACCTTC. Translation gives CASSLASRTLNYGYTF.

The rearrangement uses TRBV9 and TRBJ2-6; 13 positions agree with TRBD2. After removal of 2 bases from V and 0 bases from J, the junction contained 2 bases not matched to a gene. The CDR3 is 18 residues long. Germline-derived CDR1 and CDR2 are SGDLS and YYNGEE. The CDR3 DNA is TGTGCCAGCAGCGTGAGACTAGCGGGGGGCTCTGGGGCCAACGTCCTGACTTTC. It specifies CASSVRLAGGSGANVLTF.

In its sample, this clone was seen a few times. The chain employs TRBV7-8 and TRBJ1-4; 7 bases fit TRBD1. Germline CDR1 reads SGHVS; CDR2 reads FQNEAQ. The length of the CDR3 is 15 residues. The V and J ends lost 0 bases and 9 bases, in that order; junction bases with no gene match: 7. The CDR3 sequence is CASSLAGQSGQKLFF. The CDR3 DNA is TGTGCCAGCAGCTTAGCGGGACAGTCCGGTCAAAAACTGTTTTTT.

There are a few counts of this clone. This chain connects TRBV30 to TRBJ1-2, with 7 positions matching TRBD1. This CDR3 has 11 residues. Looked up from germline, CDR1 is GTSNPN and CDR2 is SVGIG (reference sequence). The V and J ends lost 8 bases and 6 bases, in that order; junction bases with no gene match: 6. The CDR3 region has the DNA TGTGCCAAGGGGGCGTATCATGGCTACACCTTC. Its translation: CAKGAYHGYTF.

The chain has TRBV6-5 and TRBJ2-7; 9 bases are a match to TRBD1. V lost 10 bases to trimming and J lost 9 bases; unmatched junction nucleotides: 16. CDR1 and CDR2 from the germline V gene are MNHEY and SVGAGI. The CDR3 is 14 amino acids. The CDR3 here is CAIQWPGQGKGQYF. The CDR3 nucleotides read TGTGCCATCCAATGGCCGGGACAGGGAAAAGGGCAGTACTTC.

This chain uses TRBV9 with TRBJ1-2, with 7 bases lining up with TRBD1. The length of the CDR3 is 16 residues. Per germline, CDR1 SGDLS and CDR2 YYNGEE. After removal of 3 bases from V and 4 bases from J, the junction contained 12 bases not matched to a gene. The CDR3 DNA is TGTGCCAGCAGCGCAGGAACCCCGACAGGGACCTATGGCTACACCTTC. Its translation is CASSAGTPTGTYGYTF.

The genes are TRBV9 and TRBJ2-7, with a possible D match to TRBD1 (6 bases). V was shortened by 1 base and J by 5 bases, with 13 bases between the two germline ends. The CDR3 is 14 residues long. The germline V gene has CDR1 SGDLS and CDR2 YYNGEE. The CDR3 nucleotides read TGTGCCAGCAGCGTACAGGGGCAGGGGAACGAGCAGTACTTC. The encoded protein is CASSVQGQGNEQYF.

This clone was found once. The chain is built from TRBV5-8 and TRBJ1-5; tentative D call: TRBD1 (6 bases). Between the trimmed V and J ends, which lost 1 base and 1 base, there was a span of 12 bases. The length of the CDR3 is 16 residues. CDR1 SGHTS and CDR2 YDEGEE come from the germline V gene. Here the CDR3 reads CASSLFEGVSNQPQHF. CDR3 bases: TGTGCCAGCAGCTTGTTCGAGGGGGTAAGCAATCAGCCCCAGCATTTT.

The chain uses TRBV5-4 and TRBJ2-1, with D perhaps matching TRBD2 (6 bases). Looked up from germline, CDR1 is SGHNT and CDR2 is YYREEE (reference sequence). V shed 5 bases and J shed 0 bases, with 24 bases lying between them. The CDR3 runs 19 residues. Here the CDR3 reads CASSSGSLASGSSYNEQFF. CDR3 coding DNA: TGTGCCAGCAGTTCCGGAAGTCTAGCGTCAGGGAGCTCCTACAATGAGCAGTTCTTC.

V is TRBV9 and J is TRBJ2-5; TRBD2 matches 14 bases. Trimming took 3 bases from V and 7 from J; bases not matched to a gene: 5. Germline CDR1 is SGDLS and CDR2 is YYNGEE. This CDR3 spans 15 amino acids. The CDR3 coding sequence is TGTGCCAGCAGCGCGACTAGCGGGGGGGCCTGGACCCAGTACTTC. Its protein is CASSATSGGAWTQYF.

The CDR3 nucleotides are TGTGCCAGCAGCAAGATAGGACAGGGGGGAGAGACCCAGTACTTC. Residues: CASSKIGQGGETQYF. The chain combines TRBV11-2 with TRBJ2-5; TRBD1 agrees at 10 bases. Germline CDR1 SGHAT, CDR2 FQNNGV. The CDR3 is 15 residues long. Trimming removed 5 bases from V and 4 bases from J; junction bases left unmatched: 7.

The chain links TRBV3-1 (or the pseudogene TRBV3-2) to TRBJ1-3; the D gene is possibly TRBD1 (6 bases). From germline, CDR1 is LGHDT and CDR2 YNNKEL (reference sequence). The CDR3 covers 15 residues. The V end lost 5 bases, the J end lost 4 bases, and 15 bases lay between the germline ends. The DNA for the CDR3 is TGTGCCAGCAGCAAATCAGGGGTGAAAGGAAACACCATATATTTT. It specifies CASSKSGVKGNTIYF.

J is TRBJ1-1 and V is TRBV9; 11 bases match TRBD1. The CDR3 extends over 15 amino acids. CDR1 is SGDLS, CDR2 YYNGEE, per germline. Trimming took 3 bases from V and 5 from J; bases not matched to a gene: 6. CDR3 bases: TGTGCCAGCAGCGAGCGGGGACAGGGGGGGACTGAAGCTTTCTTT. It codes for CASSERGQGGTEAFF.

The genes are TRBV7-8 and TRBJ1-1, with TRBD1 identical over 12 bases. This CDR3 is built from 14 residues. The germline CDR1 and CDR2 sequences are SGHVS and FQNEAQ. J was trimmed by 8 bases and V by 5 bases; bases with no gene match: 6. The CDR3 region has the DNA TGTGCCAGCAGCCTGGGACAGGGGGCCCGCGAAGCTTTCTTT. It codes for CASSLGQGAREAFF.

The chain links TRBV9 to TRBJ2-2; D is ambiguous. CDR1 and CDR2 from the germline V gene are SGDLS and YYNGEE. The CDR3 is made up of 15 amino acids. Deletions cut 4 bases from V and 0 bases from J, with 10 bases between. The CDR3 DNA reads TGTGCCAGCAGCCCACAGACAACGAACACCGGGGAGCTGTTTTTT. Protein sequence: CASSPQTTNTGELFF.

This rearrangement joins TRBV6-1 to TRBJ1-1, with 7 bases lining up with TRBD1. The germline V gene encodes CDR1 MNHNS and CDR2 SASEGT. CDR3 length: 16 residues. Unmatched junction bases numbered 11, after V lost 2 bases and J lost 5 bases. The CDR3 DNA is TGTGCCAGCAGTGAACCCAAAGACAGGGTCGTTACTGAAGCTTTCTTT. It is translated as CASSEPKDRVVTEAFF.

The rearrangement uses TRBV7-9 and TRBJ1-3; possibly TRBD1 for D (6 bases). The V end lost 7 bases, the J end lost 4 bases, and 14 bases lay between the germline ends. Germline CDR1 reads SEHNR; CDR2 reads FQNEAQ (reference sequence). CDR3 length: 14 residues. For the CDR3, the DNA is TGTGCCAGCACCCCTTCAGGGGACGGAAACACCATATATTTT. Translation gives CASTPSGDGNTIYF.

The chain couples TRBV3-1 (or the pseudogene TRBV3-2) to TRBJ1-2; tentative D call: TRBD1 (5 bases). V was shortened by 4 bases and J by 4 bases, with 13 bases between the two germline ends. CDR3 length: 14 residues. The germline CDR1 and CDR2 sequences are LGHDT and YNNKEL (reference sequence). The CDR3 sequence: CASSLRGGFYGYTF. The DNA for the CDR3 is TGTGCCAGCAGCCTCCGGGGGGGTTTCTATGGCTACACCTTC.

This sequence joins TRBV6-5 and TRBJ2-1; D gene ambiguous. The ends were cut back, 7 bases at V and 6 bases at J, with 13 bases in the middle. The CDR3 is made up of 13 amino acids. Germline CDR1 MNHEY, CDR2 SVGAGI. The CDR3 region has the DNA TGTGCCAGCACCTACTTAGAGGCCAATGAGCAGTTCTTC. It is translated as CASTYLEANEQFF.

The V call is TRBV3-1 (or the pseudogene TRBV3-2), the J call TRBJ1-2, with a possible D match to TRBD1 (5 bases). The CDR3 loop spans 17 amino acids. Germline CDR1 is LGHDT and CDR2 is YNNKEL (reference sequence). Trimming left V 5 bases short and J 0 bases short, with 19 bases between. The CDR3 DNA sequence: TGTGCCAGCAGCTCGCGGAACCGGGACTTATCTAACTATGGCTACACCTTC. Translation gives CASSSRNRDLSNYGYTF.

DNA for the CDR3: TGTGCCAGCAGCTACCCCGGCACAGATACGCAGTATTTT. This gives the protein CASSYPGTDTQYF. V is TRBV6-5 and J is TRBJ2-3; D ambiguous. V lost 6 bases to trimming and J lost 1 base, with 8 bases between them. Germline lookup yields CDR1 MNHEY and CDR2 SVGAGI. The CDR3 has 13 amino acids.

The chain couples TRBV5-1 to TRBJ1-2, with a weak D call TRBD1 (5 bases). V lost 2 bases, J lost 2 bases, and 19 bases lay in between. CDR3 length: 17 amino acids. CDR1 is SGHRS and CDR2 is YFSETQ in the germline V gene. The CDR3 protein is CASSLNTLSGGNYGYTF. CDR3 coding DNA: TGCGCCAGCAGCTTAAATACCCTGTCCGGGGGGAACTATGGCTACACCTTC. The variable domain in full, completed from reference TRBV5-1 and TRBJ1-2, reads KAGVTQTPRYLIKTRGQQVTLSCSPISGHRSVSWYQQTPGQGLQFLFEYFSETQRNKGNFPGRFSGRQFSNSRSEMNVSTLELGDSALYLCASSLNTLSGGNYGYTFGSGTRLTVV.